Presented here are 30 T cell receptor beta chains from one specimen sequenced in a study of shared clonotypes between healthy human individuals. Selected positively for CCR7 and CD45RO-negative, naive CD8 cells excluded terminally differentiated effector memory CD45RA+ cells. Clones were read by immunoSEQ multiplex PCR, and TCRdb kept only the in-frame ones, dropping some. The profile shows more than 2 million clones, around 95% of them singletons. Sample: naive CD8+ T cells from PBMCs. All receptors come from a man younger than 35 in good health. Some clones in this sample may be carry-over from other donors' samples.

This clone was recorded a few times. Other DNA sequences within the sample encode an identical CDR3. The CDR3 region is CASSTPGNTEAFF. The CDR3 nucleotides are TGTGCCAGTAGTACCCCAGGGAACACTGAAGCTTTCTTT. The V call is TRBV19, the J call TRBJ1-1; D uncertain. CDR3 length equals 13 residues. Trimming took off 4 bases at V and 1 base at J, with 7 bases between the two ends. Germline values: CDR1 LNHDA, CDR2 SQIVND (reference sequence).

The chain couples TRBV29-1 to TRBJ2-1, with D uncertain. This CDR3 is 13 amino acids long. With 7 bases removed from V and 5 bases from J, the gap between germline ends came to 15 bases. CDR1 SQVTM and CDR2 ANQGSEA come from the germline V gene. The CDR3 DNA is TGCAGCGCTCACACCCGGGCAAACAATGAGCAGTTCTTC. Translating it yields CSAHTRANNEQFF.

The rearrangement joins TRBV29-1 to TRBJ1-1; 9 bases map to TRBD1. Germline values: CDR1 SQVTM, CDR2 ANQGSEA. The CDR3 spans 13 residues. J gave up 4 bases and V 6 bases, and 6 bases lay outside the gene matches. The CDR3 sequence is CSVVTGGSTEAFF. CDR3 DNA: TGCAGCGTCGTGACAGGGGGGTCCACTGAAGCTTTCTTT.

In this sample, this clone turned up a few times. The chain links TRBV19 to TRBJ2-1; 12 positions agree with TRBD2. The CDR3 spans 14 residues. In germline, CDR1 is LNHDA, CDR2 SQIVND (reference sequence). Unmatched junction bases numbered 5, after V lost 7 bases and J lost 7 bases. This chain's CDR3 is CASTEGLAGNEQFF. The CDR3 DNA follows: TGTGCCAGTACCGAAGGACTAGCGGGAAATGAGCAGTTCTTC.

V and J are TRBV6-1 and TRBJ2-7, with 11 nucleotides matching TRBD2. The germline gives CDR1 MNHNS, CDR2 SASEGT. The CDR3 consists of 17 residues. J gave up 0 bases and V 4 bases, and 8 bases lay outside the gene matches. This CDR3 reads CASSVFPTSGSSYEQYF. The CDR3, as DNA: TGTGCCAGCAGTGTCTTCCCTACTAGCGGGAGCTCCTACGAGCAGTACTTC.

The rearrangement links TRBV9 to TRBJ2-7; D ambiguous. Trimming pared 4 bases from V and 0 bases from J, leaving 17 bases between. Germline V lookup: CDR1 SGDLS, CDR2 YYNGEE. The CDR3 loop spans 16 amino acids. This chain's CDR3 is CASSPQGLYRSYEQYF. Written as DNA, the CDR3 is TGTGCCAGCAGCCCTCAAGGCTTATATCGCTCCTACGAGCAGTACTTC.

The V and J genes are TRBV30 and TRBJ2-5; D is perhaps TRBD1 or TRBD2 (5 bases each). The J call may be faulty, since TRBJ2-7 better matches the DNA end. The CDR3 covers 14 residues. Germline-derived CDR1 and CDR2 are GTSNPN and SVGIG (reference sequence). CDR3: CAWNRGLGNYEQYF. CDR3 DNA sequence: TGTGCCTGGAATCGGGGCTTAGGGAACTACGAGCAGTACTTC.

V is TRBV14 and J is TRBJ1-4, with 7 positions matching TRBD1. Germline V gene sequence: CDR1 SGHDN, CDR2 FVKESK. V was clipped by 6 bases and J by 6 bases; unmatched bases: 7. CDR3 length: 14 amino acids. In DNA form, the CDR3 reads TGTGCCAGCAGTCGACAGGGAATATATGAAAAACTGTTTTTT. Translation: CASSRQGIYEKLFF.

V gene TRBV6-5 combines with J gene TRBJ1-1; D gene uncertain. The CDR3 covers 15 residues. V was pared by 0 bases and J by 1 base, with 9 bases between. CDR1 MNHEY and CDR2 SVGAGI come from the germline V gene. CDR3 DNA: TGTGCCAGCAGTTACTCCAGATTTCCGAACACTGAAGCTTTCTTT. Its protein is CASSYSRFPNTEAFF.

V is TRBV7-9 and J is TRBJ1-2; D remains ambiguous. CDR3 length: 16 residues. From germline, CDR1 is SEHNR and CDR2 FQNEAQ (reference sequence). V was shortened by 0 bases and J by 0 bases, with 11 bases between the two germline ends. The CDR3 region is CASSLAGRGPNYGYTF. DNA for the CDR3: TGTGCCAGCAGCTTAGCCGGGAGAGGGCCTAACTATGGCTACACCTTC. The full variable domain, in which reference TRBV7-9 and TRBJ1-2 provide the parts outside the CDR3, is DTGVSQNPRHKITKRGQNVTFRCDPISEHNRLYWYRQTLGQGPEFLTYFQNEAQLEKSRLLSDRFSAERPKGSFSTLEIQRTEQGDSAMYLCASSLAGRGPNYGYTFGSGTRLTVV.

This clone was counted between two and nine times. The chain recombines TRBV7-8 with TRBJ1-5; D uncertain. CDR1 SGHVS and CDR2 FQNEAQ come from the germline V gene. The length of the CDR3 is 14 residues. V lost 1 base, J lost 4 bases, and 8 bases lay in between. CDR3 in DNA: TGTGCCAGCAGCTTAGAGCAGGTTAATCAGCCCCAGCATTTT. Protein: CASSLEQVNQPQHF.

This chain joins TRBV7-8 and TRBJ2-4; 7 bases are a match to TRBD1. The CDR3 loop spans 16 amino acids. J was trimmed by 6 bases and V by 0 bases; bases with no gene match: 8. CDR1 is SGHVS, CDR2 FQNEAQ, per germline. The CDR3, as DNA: TGTGCCAGCAGCTTAGCGCCCCGACAGGGCGGAAACATTCAGTACTTC. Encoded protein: CASSLAPRQGGNIQYF.

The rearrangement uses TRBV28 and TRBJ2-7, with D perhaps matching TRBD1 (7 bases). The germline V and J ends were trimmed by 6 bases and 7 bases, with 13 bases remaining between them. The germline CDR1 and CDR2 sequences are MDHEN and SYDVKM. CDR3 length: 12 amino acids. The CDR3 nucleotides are TGTGCCAGCAGCAGGGGGGTTGGGGAGCAGTACTTC. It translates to CASSRGVGEQYF.

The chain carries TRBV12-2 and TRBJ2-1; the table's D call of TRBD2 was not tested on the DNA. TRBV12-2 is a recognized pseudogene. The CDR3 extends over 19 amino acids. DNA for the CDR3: TGTGCAAGTCGCTTAACGAACGGACTAGCGGGAGGACCAGTTAATGAGCAGTTCTTC. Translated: CASRLTNGLAGGPVNEQFF.

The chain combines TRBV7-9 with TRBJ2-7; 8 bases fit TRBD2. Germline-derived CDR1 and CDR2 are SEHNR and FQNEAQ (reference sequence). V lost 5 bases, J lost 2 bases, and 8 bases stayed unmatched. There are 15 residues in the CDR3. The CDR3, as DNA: TGTGCCAGCAGCGCAAGCGGGAGTTCTCCCTACGAGCAGTACTTC. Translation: CASSASGSSPYEQYF.

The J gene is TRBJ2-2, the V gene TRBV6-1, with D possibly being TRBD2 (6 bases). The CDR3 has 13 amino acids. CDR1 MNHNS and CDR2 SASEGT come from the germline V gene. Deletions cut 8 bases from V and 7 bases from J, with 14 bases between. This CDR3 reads CASGLWVGGELFF. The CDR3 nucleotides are TGTGCCAGCGGACTATGGGTAGGCGGGGAGCTGTTTTTT.

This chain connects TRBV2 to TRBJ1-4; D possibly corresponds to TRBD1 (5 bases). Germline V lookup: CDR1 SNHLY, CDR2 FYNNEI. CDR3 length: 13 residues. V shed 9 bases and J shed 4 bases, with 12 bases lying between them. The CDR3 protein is CASSRQSNEKLFF. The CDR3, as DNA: TGTGCCAGTAGTCGACAGAGTAATGAAAAACTGTTTTTT.

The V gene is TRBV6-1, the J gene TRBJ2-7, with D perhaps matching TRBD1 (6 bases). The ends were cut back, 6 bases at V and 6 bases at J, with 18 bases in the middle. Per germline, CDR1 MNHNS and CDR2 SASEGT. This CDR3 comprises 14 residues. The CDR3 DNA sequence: TGTGCCAGCAGGGGTAATACAGGGCCAGGCGAGCAGTACTTC. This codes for CASRGNTGPGEQYF.

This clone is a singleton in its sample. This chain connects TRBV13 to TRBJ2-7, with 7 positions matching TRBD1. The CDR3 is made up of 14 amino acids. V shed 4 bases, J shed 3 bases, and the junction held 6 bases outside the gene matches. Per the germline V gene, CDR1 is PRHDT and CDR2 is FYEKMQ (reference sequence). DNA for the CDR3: TGTGCCAGCAGCTCCAAGACAGGGAACTACGAGCAGTACTTC. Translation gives CASSSKTGNYEQYF.

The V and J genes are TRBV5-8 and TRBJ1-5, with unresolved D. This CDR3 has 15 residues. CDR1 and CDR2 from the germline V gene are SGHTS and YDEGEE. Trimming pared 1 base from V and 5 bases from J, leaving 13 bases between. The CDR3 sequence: CASSLSRAGYQPQHF. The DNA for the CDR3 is TGTGCCAGCAGCTTGTCCCGCGCGGGATATCAGCCCCAGCATTTT.

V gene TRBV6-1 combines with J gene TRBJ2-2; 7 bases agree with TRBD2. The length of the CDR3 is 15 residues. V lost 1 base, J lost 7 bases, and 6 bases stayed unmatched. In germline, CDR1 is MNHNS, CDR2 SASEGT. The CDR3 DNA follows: TGTGCCAGCAGTGAAGTAAGCGGGGCCCACGGGGAGCTGTTTTTT. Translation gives CASSEVSGAHGELFF.

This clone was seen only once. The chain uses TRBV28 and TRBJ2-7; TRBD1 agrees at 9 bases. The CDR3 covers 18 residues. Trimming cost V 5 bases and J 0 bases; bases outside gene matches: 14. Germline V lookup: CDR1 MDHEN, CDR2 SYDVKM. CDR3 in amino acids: CASSLAVGGTGSSYEQYF. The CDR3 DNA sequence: TGTGCCAGCAGTCTGGCTGTGGGGGGGACAGGGAGCTCCTACGAGCAGTACTTC.

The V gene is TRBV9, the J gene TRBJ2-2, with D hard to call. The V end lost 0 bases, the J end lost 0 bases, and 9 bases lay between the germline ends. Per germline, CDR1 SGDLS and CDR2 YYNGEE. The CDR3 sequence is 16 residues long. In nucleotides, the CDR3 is TGTGCCAGCAGCGTAGGGGCGCAGCCGAACACCGGGGAGCTGTTTTTT. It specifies CASSVGAQPNTGELFF.

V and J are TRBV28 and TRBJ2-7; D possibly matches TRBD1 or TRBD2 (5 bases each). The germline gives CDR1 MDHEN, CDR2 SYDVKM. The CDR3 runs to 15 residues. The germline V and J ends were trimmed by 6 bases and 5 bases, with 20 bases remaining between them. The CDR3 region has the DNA TGTGCCAGCAGCCCCTCCGGGGCGGGTGTTGACGAGCAGTACTTC. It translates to CASSPSGAGVDEQYF. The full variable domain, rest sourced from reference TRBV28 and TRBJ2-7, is DVKVTQSSRYLVKRTGEKVFLECVQDMDHENMFWYRQDPGLGLRLIYFSYDVKMKEKGDIPEGYSVSREKKERFSLILESASTNQTSMYLCASSPSGAGVDEQYFGPGTRLTVT.

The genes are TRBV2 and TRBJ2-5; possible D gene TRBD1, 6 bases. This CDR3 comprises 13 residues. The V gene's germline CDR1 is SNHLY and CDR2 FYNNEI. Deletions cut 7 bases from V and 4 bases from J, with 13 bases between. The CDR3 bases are TGTGCCAGCACCGAGCGAGGGGGAGAGACCCAGTACTTC. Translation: CASTERGGETQYF.

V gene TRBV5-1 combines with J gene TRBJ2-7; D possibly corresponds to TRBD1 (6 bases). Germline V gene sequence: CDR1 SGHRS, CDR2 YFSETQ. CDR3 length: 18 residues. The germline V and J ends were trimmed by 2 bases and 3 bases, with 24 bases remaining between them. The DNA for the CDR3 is TGCGCCAGCAGCTTTGGTTGGGCAGGTCAGCGGACAGACTACGAGCAGTACTTC. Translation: CASSFGWAGQRTDYEQYF.

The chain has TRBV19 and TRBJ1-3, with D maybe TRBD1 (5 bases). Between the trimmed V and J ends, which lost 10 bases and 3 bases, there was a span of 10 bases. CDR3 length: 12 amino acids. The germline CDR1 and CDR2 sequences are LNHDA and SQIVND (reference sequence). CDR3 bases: TGTGCCACCCAGGGAATTGGAAACACCATATATTTT. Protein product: CATQGIGNTIYF.

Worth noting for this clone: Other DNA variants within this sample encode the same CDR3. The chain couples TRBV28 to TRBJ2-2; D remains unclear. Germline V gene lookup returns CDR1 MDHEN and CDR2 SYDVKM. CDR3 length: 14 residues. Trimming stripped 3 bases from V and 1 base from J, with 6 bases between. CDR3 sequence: CASSFWGNTGELFF. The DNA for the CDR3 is TGTGCCAGCAGTTTTTGGGGGAACACCGGGGAGCTGTTTTTT.

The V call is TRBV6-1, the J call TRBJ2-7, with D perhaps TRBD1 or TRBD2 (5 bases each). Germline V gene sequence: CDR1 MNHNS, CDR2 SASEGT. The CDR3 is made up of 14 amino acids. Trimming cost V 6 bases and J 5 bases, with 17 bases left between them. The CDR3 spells CASRDRDPPDEQYF. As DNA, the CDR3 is TGTGCCAGCAGAGACCGGGACCCACCTGACGAGCAGTACTTC.

CDR3 sequence: CASSFRPPPMNEQFF. In DNA form, the CDR3 reads TGTGCCAGCAGCTTCCGACCACCCCCAATGAATGAGCAGTTCTTC. The genes are TRBV7-2 and TRBJ2-1; D remains ambiguous. This CDR3 spans 15 amino acids. V was cut by 3 bases and J by 7 bases, with 16 bases left in between. Germline CDR1 reads SGHTA; CDR2 reads FQGNSA.